This TCR beta chain was found in a study of patients and donors after allogeneic stem cell transplantation (dated by TCRdb to about 2020). V is shortened by 6 bases, J by 11 bases, and the region joining them spans 17 bases. The cysteine opens and the phenylalanine closes a CDR3 of 13 amino acids. Of the read, only the CDR3 DNA is kept; its 39 bases are in frame from base 1. Preparation of the library involved RT-PCR. The run used a NextSeq 550. TCRdb reprocessing: public reads trimmed at Q25 with fastp, clones called with MiXCR, in-frame beta chains kept. A single entry per CDR3 protein holds the most common genes and DNA from its merged rows. This sample has 150,000 to 200,000 distinct CDR3 sequences in its table, and around 30% of those were observed once. Around 3% of the sample belongs to the ten largest clones. Concerning this clonotype itself: Its antigen remains unidentified. There are no base qualities to consult, and no much larger clone falls within one base.

Sequencing input: blood, either unsorted or a sorted T cell fraction (not recorded which). The clonotype comes from a human donor who was either an allogeneic HSCT recipient or a stem cell or donor lymphocyte infusion donor (not recorded which). It is not recorded whose cells these are; they may come from a transplant donor. The V and J segments used are TRBV12-3 or TRBV12-4 and TRBJ1-3; a tentative D match to TRBD1 spans 6 bases. At the DNA level, the sequence is TGTGCCAGCAGGGGGGACACTCGTAGCGCCATATATTTT. Translated, it gives CASRGDTRSAIYF.